Below, 29 T cell receptor beta chains from the same sample are listed, as sequenced in a study of low-dose radiotherapy and immunotherapy resistance in tumors. Primers used for first-strand cDNA, a TRAV- and TRBV-specific set, covered both alpha and beta chains. The authors amplified TCRs for 20 to 25 PCR cycles with a constant-region primer and a V-primer adapter. TCRdb ran MiXCR on the reads and lists one entry per CDR3 protein. The table lists about 35,000 distinct CDR3 sequences, roughly 20% of them singletons. Indicated time point: after trial treatment. Treatment in this sample: LDRT plus nivolumab, ipilimumab, low-dose cyclophosphamide and aspirin (RACIN trial). The specimen was PBMCs, collected after low-dose radiotherapy plus immunotherapy. The receptor set was obtained from a female donor with ovarian cancer.

V usage is TRBV9 and J usage is TRBJ2-3; no definite D call. CDR3 length equals 15 residues. V was clipped by 4 bases and J by 3 bases, with 15 bases between them. The germline V gene encodes CDR1 SGDLS and CDR2 YYNGEE. The chain's CDR3 is CASSPASAGTDTQYF. CDR3 in DNA: TGTGCCAGCAGCCCGGCGTCGGCTGGGACAGATACGCAGTATTTT.

The chain joins TRBV6-5 to TRBJ2-5, with a tentative D call TRBD2 (6 bases). CDR1 is MNHEY and CDR2 is SVGAGI in the germline V gene. The CDR3 has 14 amino acids. Trimming took off 4 bases at V and 7 bases at J, with 16 bases between the two ends. In nucleotides, the CDR3 is TGTGCCAGCAGTTCCCAGCCCGGGGGAGGGACCCAGTACTTC. Encoded protein: CASSSQPGGGTQYF.

The gene calls are TRBV12-3 or TRBV12-4 and TRBJ2-1, with 12 bases identical to TRBD2. There are 19 residues in the CDR3. Unmatched junction bases numbered 11, after V lost 5 bases and J lost 0 bases. The CDR3, as DNA: TGTGCCAGCAGTGCGACCGGGACTAGCGGGCCGTCCTCCTACAATGAGCAGTTCTTC. Its protein is CASSATGTSGPSSYNEQFF.

This clonotype was seen ten or more times. The V gene is TRBV18, the J gene TRBJ1-1; D may be TRBD1 (6 bases). V lost 6 bases to trimming and J lost 6 bases, with 14 bases between them. This CDR3 contains 13 residues. Germline V gene lookup returns CDR1 KGHSH and CDR2 LQKENI. The CDR3 reads CASSRTGPSEAFF. The CDR3 DNA is TGTGCCAGCTCTCGTACAGGGCCGTCTGAAGCTTTCTTT.

This clonotype showed up many times. The chain is built from TRBV12-3 or TRBV12-4 and TRBJ2-5, with 8 bases that match TRBD2. The CDR3 has 14 amino acids. V shed 3 bases, J shed 6 bases, and the junction held 6 bases outside the gene matches. CDR3 protein: CASSFTGGPKTQYF. CDR3 bases: TGTGCCAGCAGTTTCACGGGGGGGCCTAAGACCCAGTACTTC.

The chain couples TRBV19 to TRBJ1-5; no reliable D call. Trimming removed 2 bases at V and 3 bases at J, with 17 bases between. Germline V gives CDR1 LNHDA, CDR2 SQIVND (reference sequence). The CDR3 loop spans 17 amino acids. The CDR3 sequence is CASSIKLLEALNQPQHF. CDR3 coding DNA: TGTGCCAGTAGTATAAAGCTTCTCGAGGCCCTCAATCAGCCCCAGCATTTT.

This clonotype has ten or more counts. The V call is TRBV10-3, the J call TRBJ2-7; 8 bases agree with TRBD1. CDR3 length equals 17 residues. J gave up 6 bases and V 8 bases, and 21 bases lay outside the gene matches. CDR1 is ENHRY, CDR2 SYGVKD, per germline. DNA of the CDR3: TGTGCCATCGCCCACCAGGGACAGGCCTTACCGGGGGCCGAGCAGTACTTC. It encodes CAIAHQGQALPGAEQYF.

In this sample, this clonotype turned up many times. The chain employs TRBV7-8 and TRBJ2-1; D assignment may be TRBD1 or TRBD2 (5 bases each). The CDR3 has 16 amino acids. The ends were cut back, 0 bases at V and 4 bases at J, with 13 bases in the middle. The germline V gene has CDR1 SGHVS and CDR2 FQNEAQ. The CDR3 region has the DNA TGTGCCAGCAGCTTAGCGGTGGGACCCCCTTACAATGAGCAGTTCTTC. Encoded protein: CASSLAVGPPYNEQFF.

This clonotype was found many times. This rearrangement joins TRBV10-3 to TRBJ2-7, with TRBD2 as a possible D gene (7 bases). This CDR3 spans 12 amino acids. CDR1 ENHRY and CDR2 SYGVKD come from the germline V gene. V was cut by 7 bases and J by 7 bases, with 14 bases left in between. The CDR3 bases are TGTGCCATCAACATGGGAGGGGGTGAGCAGTACTTC. It yields the protein CAINMGGGEQYF.

The chain combines TRBV5-8 with TRBJ1-6, with unresolved D. Germline-derived CDR1 and CDR2 are SGHTS and YDEGEE. The CDR3 length is 17 residues. The V and J ends lost 4 bases and 7 bases respectively, with 21 bases between them. For the CDR3, the DNA is TGTGCCAGCAGCCTCCCAAGGCGTACCGGAAAGAATTCACCCCTCCACTTT. Translating it yields CASSLPRRTGKNSPLHF.

This clonotype has at least ten counts. J is TRBJ2-3 and V is TRBV29-1, with 15 bases matching TRBD2. Trimming cost V 3 bases and J 3 bases; bases outside gene matches: 1. CDR1 SQVTM and CDR2 ANQGSEA come from the germline V gene. This CDR3 contains 15 residues. The CDR3 region is CSVDGTSGRTDTQYF. Written as DNA, the CDR3 is TGCAGCGTTGATGGGACTAGCGGGAGGACAGATACGCAGTATTTT.

The rearrangement uses TRBV11-2 and TRBJ1-2; D is uncertain. The V end was cut by 3 bases, the J end by 1 base, with 18 bases between. This CDR3 contains 17 residues. CDR1 SGHAT and CDR2 FQNNGV come from the germline V gene. The CDR3 spells CASSFIDGLYHNYGYTF. The CDR3 coding sequence is TGTGCCAGCAGCTTTATAGACGGACTATACCATAACTATGGCTACACCTTC.

This clonotype showed up many times. Here the CDR3 reads CASSLGLDRAYEQYF. CDR3 DNA: TGTGCCAGCAGCTTAGGGCTCGACAGGGCCTACGAGCAGTACTTC. J is TRBJ2-7 and V is TRBV11-2; 7 bases match TRBD1. Germline loops: CDR1 SGHAT, CDR2 FQNNGV. CDR3 length: 15 residues. V dropped 1 base and J dropped 2; count of bases not matched to a gene: 5. The variable domain in full, with the rest retrieved from reference TRBV11-2 and TRBJ2-7, is EAGVAQSPRYKIIEKRQSVAFWCNPISGHATLYWYQQILGQGPKLLIQFQNNGVVDDSQLPKDRFSAERLKGVDSTLKIQPAKLEDSAVYLCASSLGLDRAYEQYFGPGTRLTVT.

The chain uses TRBV10-3 and TRBJ2-1, with 8 bases matching TRBD2. CDR3 length: 15 residues. J gave up 9 bases and V 2 bases, and 9 bases lay outside the gene matches. The germline gives CDR1 ENHRY, CDR2 SYGVKD. The CDR3 protein is CAISELAGGRGEQFF. The CDR3 DNA is TGTGCCATCAGTGAGCTCGCGGGAGGACGTGGTGAGCAGTTCTTC.

The table lists this clonotype with a few counts. The chain recombines TRBV23-1 with TRBJ1-3; 7 nucleotides match TRBD1. TRBV23-1 is filed as an ORF, its function uncertain. V gave up 2 bases and J gave up 0 bases; unmatched junction bases: 4. This CDR3 is 16 amino acids long. CDR3 sequence: CASSQLDRFSGNTIYF. Written as DNA, the CDR3 is TGCGCCAGCAGTCAACTGGACAGGTTCTCTGGAAACACCATATATTTT.

This clonotype was counted many times. The chain couples TRBV7-2 to TRBJ2-3; TRBD2 aligns across 12 bases. The CDR3 contains 14 residues. V shed 8 bases, J shed 4 bases, and the junction held 4 bases outside the gene matches. Germline lookup yields CDR1 SGHTA and CDR2 FQGNSA. In DNA form, the CDR3 reads TGTGCCAGCGTTCCTAGCGGGGGGGCAGATACGCAGTATTTT. Protein sequence: CASVPSGGADTQYF.

V gene TRBV13 combines with J gene TRBJ1-1; D might be TRBD1 (6 bases). This CDR3 region has 17 residues. Trimming pared 4 bases from V and 4 bases from J, leaving 22 bases between. Looked up from germline, CDR1 is PRHDT and CDR2 is FYEKMQ (reference sequence). The CDR3 bases are TGTGCCAGCAGCTGGTCGGGACTAGCGGGGGGCGGCACTGAAGCTTTCTTT. Its translation: CASSWSGLAGGGTEAFF.

By proportion, this clonotype is medium-sized. This chain joins TRBV10-3 and TRBJ2-7, with TRBD1 as a possible D gene (6 bases). CDR1 and CDR2 (germline): ENHRY, SYGVKD. This CDR3 contains 15 residues. The V end was cut by 6 bases, the J end by 0 bases, with 15 bases between. The DNA of the CDR3 is TGTGCCATCAGCGGCACAGGGACACTCTCCTACGAGCAGTACTTC. Amino acids: CAISGTGTLSYEQYF.

This clonotype was observed at least ten times. This chain connects TRBV4-3 to TRBJ2-7; no clear D gene. The CDR3 runs to 14 residues. Germline values: CDR1 LGHNA, CDR2 YSLEER. The germline V and J ends were trimmed by 4 bases and 3 bases, with 13 bases remaining between them. The CDR3 DNA follows: TGCGCCAGCAGCCTCCGGTCGGCGAGCTACGAGCAGTACTTC. Its translation is CASSLRSASYEQYF.

This clonotype was seen ten or more times. The chain uses TRBV2 and TRBJ2-3; D is tentatively TRBD1 or TRBD2 (5 bases each). This CDR3 has 15 amino acids. V was shortened by 6 bases and J by 2 bases, with 15 bases between the two germline ends. The germline V gene encodes CDR1 SNHLY and CDR2 FYNNEI. The CDR3 nucleotides are TGTGCCAGCAGGGCTTTAGGGACCTTCACAGATACGCAGTATTTT. Protein product: CASRALGTFTDTQYF. Based on the CDR3 plus reference TRBV2 and TRBJ2-3, the full variable domain is EPEVTQTPSHQVTQMGQEVILRCVPISNHLYFYWYRQILGQKVEFLVSFYNNEISEKSEIFDDQFSVERPDGSNFTLKIRSTKLEDSAMYFCASRALGTFTDTQYFGPGTRLTVL.

For this clonotype: This likely reflects a read error, since a far larger clone is one base away. The V gene is TRBV6-6, the J gene TRBJ2-1; maybe TRBD1 (6 bases). The germline gives CDR1 MNHNY, CDR2 SVGAGI (reference sequence). The CDR3 extends over 14 amino acids. Deletions cut 5 bases from V and 10 bases from J, with 18 bases between. In DNA, the CDR3 is TGTGCCAGCAGTGCACAGGGTATTATCGACGAGCAGTTCTTC. Amino acids: CASSAQGIIDEQFF.

This clonotype was picked up many times. This sequence joins TRBV19 and TRBJ2-3; D is possibly TRBD1 (6 bases). The CDR3 totals 13 residues. Per germline, CDR1 LNHDA and CDR2 SQIVND (reference sequence). Trimming took off 8 bases at V and 4 bases at J, with 13 bases between the two ends. CDR3 residues: CASGPQGADTQYF. CDR3 sequence (DNA): TGTGCCAGTGGGCCACAGGGTGCAGATACGCAGTATTTT.

This clonotype ranks as medium-sized (0.01 to 0.1%). The chain joins TRBV5-1 to TRBJ2-1; 7 bases are a match to TRBD2. Germline lookup yields CDR1 SGHRS and CDR2 YFSETQ. CDR3 length: 18 amino acids. V shed 4 bases and J 0 bases; nucleotides not matched to a gene: 13. The CDR3 protein is CASSLGWLADSSYNEQFF. CDR3 DNA sequence: TGCGCCAGCAGCCTAGGGTGGCTAGCGGATTCCTCCTACAATGAGCAGTTCTTC.

At least ten counts were recorded for this clonotype. The chain is built from TRBV30 and TRBJ2-2, with D possibly TRBD2 on 6 matching bases. The V gene's germline CDR1 is GTSNPN and CDR2 SVGIG (reference sequence). CDR3 length equals 13 residues. Trimming removed 3 bases at V and 5 bases at J, with 10 bases between. The CDR3 DNA sequence: TGTGCCTGGAGGGGGGGATGGACCGGGGAGCTGTTTTTT. This translates into CAWRGGWTGELFF.

In its sample, this clonotype was seen many times. This rearrangement joins TRBV30 to TRBJ2-2, with D possibly TRBD1 on 5 matching bases. The length of the CDR3 is 13 residues. Trimming took 2 bases from V and 8 from J, leaving 12 bases between them. The germline V gene has CDR1 GTSNPN and CDR2 SVGIG (reference sequence). This chain's CDR3 is CAWSTGLSGELFF. The CDR3, as DNA: TGTGCCTGGAGTACAGGATTGTCTGGGGAGCTGTTTTTT. The full variable domain, in which reference TRBV30 and TRBJ2-2 provide the parts outside the CDR3, is SQTIHQWPATLVQPVGSPLSLECTVEGTSNPNLYWYRQAAGRGLQLLFYSVGIGQISSEVPQNLSASRPQDRQFILSSKKLLLSDSGFYLCAWSTGLSGELFFGEGSRLTVL.

This clonotype came up many times. For the CDR3, the DNA is TGTGCCAGCAGCCAACTCAACAGACGAACAAGCGGGGAGCTGTTTTTT. Translating gives CASSQLNRRTSGELFF. This chain links TRBV14 with TRBJ2-2; D call uncertain. The CDR3 is made up of 16 amino acids. Germline CDR1 reads SGHDN; CDR2 reads FVKESK. V was cut by 2 bases and J by 7 bases, with 17 bases left in between.

The rearrangement joins TRBV6-4 to TRBJ1-1; no firm D call. V dropped 4 bases and J dropped 4 bases, with 10 bases sitting between them. The V gene's germline CDR1 is MRHNA and CDR2 SNTAGT. CDR3 length: 13 residues. The CDR3 region has the DNA TGTGCCAGCAGTGCCACATTGAGCACTGAAGCTTTCTTT. Protein product: CASSATLSTEAFF.

Ten or more counts support this clonotype. The chain has TRBV7-8 and TRBJ2-1, with TRBD1 identical over 9 bases. Germline CDR1 and CDR2: SGHVS and FQNEAQ. The CDR3 contains 14 residues. V trimming: 3 bases; J trimming: 15 bases; junction bases outside the gene matches: 12. The CDR3 nucleotides read TGTGCCAGCAGCTTCCGGGACAGGGATGGTTTAGGGTTCTTC. Translation gives CASSFRDRDGLGFF.

This clonotype was picked up many times. The chain joins TRBV25-1 to TRBJ1-3, with a possible D match to TRBD1 (5 bases). The germline V gene has CDR1 MGHDK and CDR2 SYGVNS. CDR3 size: 15 residues. The V end lost 4 bases, the J end lost 2 bases, and 12 bases lay between the germline ends. CDR3 sequence (DNA): TGTGCCAGCAGTGGGGGACCGAACACTGGAAACACCATATATTTT. Protein product: CASSGGPNTGNTIYF.